A selection of T cell receptor beta chains follows, all from one sample in a study of blood T cell repertoires in COVID-19. Using immunoSEQ multiplex PCR, the repertoire was profiled, and TCRdb retains in-frame clones only, with some absent. The data show fewer than 75,000 clones, with around 92% seen just once and approximately 1.5% held by the top ten. Specimen: peripheral blood. The origin of the receptors is a man between 60 and 75 years old with acute or convalescent COVID-19. Both conserved end residues are part of each CDR3.

j_call v_call cdr3_aa
TRBJ1-2 TRBV28 CASRAPAVGYTF
TRBJ1-5 TRBV19 CASSTDRVNQPQHF
TRBJ2-3 TRBV7-2 CASSLVGRGVTDTQYF
TRBJ1-1 TRBV5-1 CASSLGQDSEAFF
TRBJ1-5 TRBV27 CASSFGAQGESLNQPQHF
TRBJ1-1 TRBV5-6 CASSFVGAVGTEAFF
TRBJ2-4 TRBV6-2/TRBV6-3 CASSYSGRGNIQYF
TRBJ2-7 TRBV6-2/TRBV6-3 CASSYRGVGQGPIVYEQYF
TRBJ1-2 TRBV5-1 CASSQGQGLGGSYGYTF
TRBJ1-5 TRBV24-1 CATSDLSGNQPQHF
TRBJ2-1 TRBV6-4 CASSAGGSLYNEQFF
TRBJ1-1 TRBV2 CASRLDRAWTEAFF
TRBJ1-1 TRBV6-6 CASSPGKGGNTEAFF
TRBJ1-2 TRBV7-2 CASSFQGGWDGYTF
TRBJ1-3 TRBV25-1 CASSESTGNTIYF
TRBJ1-2 TRBV29-1 CSVKPGQGDYTF
TRBJ1-2 TRBV4-2 CASSQDWGQNSLYGYTF
TRBJ2-7 TRBV6-6 CASSRQGSKDRSYEQYF
TRBJ1-2 TRBV19 CASTPGGGFYGYTF
TRBJ1-4 TRBV15 CATSRGGVEKLFF
TRBJ1-3 TRBV2 CASRGLKGPGNTIYF
TRBJ2-3 TRBV5-6 CASSIAGTGETDTQYF
TRBJ2-5 TRBV3-1/TRBV3-2 CASSQDLGGSETQYF
TRBJ2-1 TRBV10-3 CATGTSGGAGINEQFF
TRBJ2-5 TRBV3-1/TRBV3-2 CASTNRRETQYF
TRBJ1-4 TRBV3-1/TRBV3-2 CASSQDGPGTNEKLFF
TRBJ1-1 TRBV2 CASSLRTDTEAFF
TRBJ1-5 TRBV23-1 CASSQKDRGLRHQPQHF
TRBJ2-1 TRBV5-1 CASSSGAGSYNEQFF
TRBJ1-2 TRBV5-4 CASSSGGDYGYTF
TRBJ1-5 TRBV7-2 CASSLMTGNQPQHF
TRBJ1-2 TRBV5-1 CASSLGGQYGYTF
TRBJ2-3 TRBV19 CASSLGLAGFTDTQYF
TRBJ1-6 TRBV11-1 CASSYGQGESPLHF